A single sample gave rise to the 30 T cell receptor beta chains below, sequenced in a study of T cell repertoires in cytomegalovirus infection. A single record per CDR3 protein comes from TCRdb applying MiXCR to the reads. Altogether hundreds of thousands of distinct CDR3 sequences are present, approximately 30% being singletons, with the ten largest covering 13%. Their target antigens are unknown. The sample in question was cultured CD8+ T cells from PBMCs, obtained from culture after CMV antigen stimulation. The receptors here all came from a human donor in good health (CMV status not recorded). Some clones in this sample may be carry-over from other donors' samples.

This clonotype was seen only a few times. In DNA form, the CDR3 reads TGCAGCGTTGAAATGACTAGCGGGGGGGGGGAGACCCAGTACTTC. Translation: CSVEMTSGGGETQYF. The V and J genes are TRBV29-1 and TRBJ2-5; 14 bases are a match to TRBD2. Germline CDR1 reads SQVTM; CDR2 reads ANQGSEA. The CDR3 runs to 15 residues. J gave up 5 bases and V 2 bases, and 4 bases lay outside the gene matches. Drawing the rest from reference TRBV29-1 and TRBJ2-5, the complete variable domain is SAVISQKPSRDICQRGTSLTIQCQVDSQVTMMFWYRQQPGQSLTLIATANQGSEATYESGFVIDKFPISRPNLTFSTLTVSNMSPEDSSIYLCSVEMTSGGGETQYFGPGTRLLVL.

This clonotype was seen at least ten times. This chain links TRBV7-4 with TRBJ2-7; D ambiguous. This CDR3 is 11 amino acids long. Germline V gene sequence: CDR1 SGHVT, CDR2 SQSDAQ. The V end lost 2 bases, the J end lost 5 bases, and 4 bases lay between the germline ends. The DNA of the CDR3 is TGTGCCAGCAGCTTATCTCACGAGCAGTACTTC. Translating it yields CASSLSHEQYF. Variable domain in full (rest from reference TRBV7-4 and TRBJ2-7): GAGVSQSPRYKVAKRGRDVALRCDSISGHVTLYWYRQTLGQGSEVLTYSQSDAQRDKSGRPSGRFSAERPERSVSTLKIQRTEQGDSAVYLCASSLSHEQYFGPGTRLTVT.

In its sample, this clonotype was seen once. The chain couples TRBV10-3 to TRBJ2-1; the D gene is possibly TRBD1 (5 bases). This CDR3 contains 12 residues. With 6 bases removed from V and 5 bases from J, the gap between germline ends came to 8 bases. Germline V CDR1 and CDR2: ENHRY, SYGVKD. The CDR3 DNA reads as TGTGCCATCAGGTCAGGGAACAATGAGCAGTTCTTC. Translating gives CAIRSGNNEQFF.

This clonotype was counted many times. V usage is TRBV12-3 or TRBV12-4 and J usage is TRBJ1-1, with D unclear. The V gene lost 3 bases and the J gene lost 0 bases, with 17 bases spanning the gap. CDR3 length: 17 amino acids. The CDR3 loop is CASSFVYGVYMNTEAFF. The DNA for the CDR3 is TGTGCCAGCAGTTTCGTCTACGGGGTTTATATGAACACTGAAGCTTTCTTT.

This clonotype has a handful of counts. The chain is built from TRBV28 and TRBJ2-7; TRBD1 is a possible D gene (5 bases). V gave up 5 bases and J gave up 4 bases, with 9 bases separating them. The germline V gene encodes CDR1 MDHEN and CDR2 SYDVKM. This CDR3 has 12 amino acids. The CDR3, as DNA: TGTGCCAGCAGTGACAGCGAATACGAGCAGTACGTC. Protein: CASSDSEYEQYV.

There are a few counts of this clonotype. This chain joins TRBV7-3 and TRBJ2-1, with 7 bases matching TRBD2. CDR3 size: 16 residues. With 5 bases clipped from V and 0 bases from J, the junction kept 7 bases outside the gene matches. Germline CDR1 is SGHTA and CDR2 is FQGTGA. CDR3 in amino acids: CASSDRDYPSYNEQFF. The CDR3 DNA is TGTGCCAGCAGCGACCGGGACTATCCCTCCTACAATGAGCAGTTCTTC.

Concerning this clonotype: The junction and the germline gene differ at one end; a read error may be behind it. The gene calls are TRBV7-9 and TRBJ2-7; D ambiguous. Germline V gene lookup returns CDR1 SEHNR and CDR2 FQNEAQ (reference sequence). This CDR3 is built from 11 residues. The CDR3 coding sequence is TGTGCCAGCAGCTCCCGCCCCTTAGTCGACTTC. Translation gives CASSSRPLVDF.

This clonotype was seen repeatedly, ten times or more. The chain joins TRBV7-2 to TRBJ2-1, with 11 bases lining up with TRBD2. This CDR3 comprises 16 residues. V shed 3 bases, J shed 4 bases, and the junction held 5 bases outside the gene matches. Per the germline V gene, CDR1 is SGHTA and CDR2 is FQGNSA. In DNA, the CDR3 is TGTGCCAGCAGCTTGTTTACTAGCGGGGGTTACAATGAGCAGTTCTTC. It codes for CASSLFTSGGYNEQFF.

This clonotype has a count of ten or more. The gene calls are TRBV7-9 and TRBJ2-3, with TRBD2 matching over 9 bases. Germline values: CDR1 SEHNR, CDR2 FQNEAQ (reference sequence). This CDR3 is 17 amino acids long. V was clipped by 4 bases and J by 2 bases; unmatched bases: 10. Written as DNA, the CDR3 is TGTGCCAGCAGCTCCCACCAGACTAGCGGAACCACAGATACGCAGTATTTT. It encodes CASSSHQTSGTTDTQYF.

The chain joins TRBV9 to TRBJ2-1, with 12 bases that match TRBD2. The CDR3 covers 18 residues. Germline assignment: CDR1 SGDLS and CDR2 YYNGEE. Trimming removed 0 bases from V and 5 bases from J; junction bases left unmatched: 9. CDR3 bases: TGTGCCAGCAGCGTAGTAGTCCTAGCGGGGGGGAATGACAATGAGCAGTTCTTC. It yields the protein CASSVVVLAGGNDNEQFF. The variable domain in full, with the rest retrieved from reference TRBV9 and TRBJ2-1, is DSGVTQTPKHLITATGQRVTLRCSPRSGDLSVYWYQQSLDQGLQFLIQYYNGEERAKGNILERFSAQQFPDLHSELNLSSLELGDSALYFCASSVVVLAGGNDNEQFFGPGTRLTVL.

V and J are TRBV4-3 and TRBJ2-6; the D gene is possibly TRBD1 (6 bases). The V end lost 1 base, the J end lost 0 bases, and 13 bases lay between the germline ends. CDR1 and CDR2 from the germline V gene are LGHNA and YSLEER. The CDR3 is made up of 18 amino acids. CDR3 in DNA: TGCGCCAGCAGCCAAGTACAGGGCCGATTCTCTGGGGCCAACGTCCTGACTTTC. Its protein product is CASSQVQGRFSGANVLTF.

This clonotype was observed many times. The chain links TRBV7-2 to TRBJ2-7; the D is unclear. CDR3 length: 14 amino acids. CDR1 is SGHTA and CDR2 is FQGNSA in the germline V gene. Trimming stripped 0 bases from V and 3 bases from J, with 9 bases between. CDR3: CASSLAASSYEQYF. The CDR3 DNA is TGTGCCAGCAGCTTAGCGGCGTCGAGCTACGAGCAGTACTTC.

The chain joins TRBV6-5 to TRBJ2-1; 8 bases map to TRBD1. In germline, CDR1 is MNHEY, CDR2 SVGAGI. Trimming took 5 bases from V and 3 from J; bases not matched to a gene: 18. CDR3 size: 19 residues. CDR3 in DNA: TGTGCCAGCAGTCGCGGACAGGGTATAACGGACTGGATCTACAATGAGCAGTTCTTC. Protein product: CASSRGQGITDWIYNEQFF.

In this sample, this clonotype turned up a few times. The chain combines TRBV12-3 or TRBV12-4 with TRBJ2-7; D not certain. This CDR3 spans 12 amino acids. V was shortened by 10 bases and J by 5 bases, with 15 bases between the two germline ends. In nucleotides, the CDR3 is TGTGCCACCGCCGACAATGAGGACGAGCAGTACTTC. Amino acid sequence: CATADNEDEQYF.

The chain recombines TRBV19 with TRBJ2-7; D remains ambiguous. The length of the CDR3 is 13 residues. V was clipped by 4 bases and J by 1 base, with 8 bases between them. Germline CDR1 reads LNHDA; CDR2 reads SQIVND (reference sequence). CDR3 loop: CASSTARSYEQYF. CDR3 sequence (DNA): TGTGCCAGTAGTACAGCCAGGTCCTACGAGCAGTACTTC. Using reference TRBV19 and TRBJ2-7 for the parts outside the CDR3, the full variable domain is DGGITQSPKYLFRKEGQNVTLSCEQNLNHDAMYWYRQDPGQGLRLIYYSQIVNDFQKGDIAEGYSVSREKKESFPLTVTSAQKNPTAFYLCASSTARSYEQYFGPGTRLTVT.

The CDR3 nucleotides are TGCGCCAGCGTCGACAGGGCGGACGGGGAGCTGTTTTTT. The encoded protein is CASVDRADGELFF. The chain has TRBV5-1 and TRBJ2-2; 7 bases map to TRBD1. In germline, CDR1 is SGHRS, CDR2 YFSETQ. This CDR3 is built from 13 residues. With V trimmed by 7 bases and J by 7 bases, 7 bases remained unmatched.

The gene calls are TRBV6-6 and TRBJ1-5, with TRBD1 matching 7 bases. Germline CDR1 is MNHNY and CDR2 is SVGAGI (reference sequence). CDR3 size: 14 residues. The V gene end was trimmed by 6 bases and the J gene end by 5 bases; junction bases not matched to a gene: 7. The CDR3: CASSRGGPDQPQHF. CDR3 nucleotide sequence: TGTGCCAGCAGCCGAGGGGGCCCTGATCAGCCCCAGCATTTT.

This chain uses TRBV7-2 with TRBJ1-1, with D uncertain. CDR1 and CDR2 from the germline V gene are SGHTA and FQGNSA. CDR3 size: 11 residues. V was trimmed by 2 bases and J by 10 bases, leaving 8 bases between them. CDR3 residues: CASSLWRGAFF. The DNA of the CDR3 is TGTGCCAGCAGCTTATGGAGAGGAGCTTTCTTT.

In its sample, this clonotype was seen a few times. The chain combines TRBV6-2 or TRBV6-3 with TRBJ2-3; D may be TRBD2 (6 bases). This CDR3 has 13 residues. V was trimmed by 5 bases and J by 6 bases, leaving 12 bases between them. Germline CDR1 MNHEY, CDR2 SVGEGT. The CDR3 is CASSTSRGDTQYF. CDR3 sequence (DNA): TGTGCCAGCAGTACGTCCCGGGGGGATACGCAGTATTTT.

This clonotype was counted a few times. The CDR3 loop reads CASSPPDTLAKNIQYF. CDR3 sequence (DNA): TGTGCCAGCAGCCCACCTGACACCTTAGCCAAAAACATTCAGTACTTC. The chain links TRBV7-6 to TRBJ2-4; D remains ambiguous. The V gene's germline CDR1 is SGHVS and CDR2 FNYEAQ. V was pared by 5 bases and J by 0 bases, with 14 bases between. The CDR3 runs 16 residues.

Comments on this clonotype: The junction shows a germline mismatch at one end, possibly a read error. V usage is TRBV9 and J usage is TRBJ2-3; 8 bases align to TRBD2. This CDR3 region has 16 residues. Germline CDR1 SGDLS, CDR2 YYNGEE. The CDR3 loop reads CVSSYRGTSFSDTQYF. CDR3 DNA sequence: TGTGTCAGCAGCTACCGCGGGACTAGTTTTTCAGATACGCAGTATTTT.

The chain joins TRBV29-1 to TRBJ2-3; D perhaps matches TRBD1 (5 bases). The CDR3 covers 14 residues. V was shortened by 4 bases and J by 3 bases, with 14 bases between the two germline ends. CDR1 and CDR2 (germline): SQVTM, ANQGSEA. Written as DNA, the CDR3 is TGCAGCGTTGGAATTAGGGGCTCGACAGATACGCAGTATTTT. It yields the protein CSVGIRGSTDTQYF.

In regard to this clonotype: Mismatch with germline at one junction end may stem from a read error. The chain carries TRBV7-3 and TRBJ2-2, with D perhaps being TRBD1 or TRBD2 (6 bases each). Per the germline V gene, CDR1 is SGHTA and CDR2 is FQGTGA. The CDR3 length is 17 residues. CDR3 protein: CACSLPRERTDTGELFF. CDR3 sequence (DNA): TGTGCCTGCAGCTTACCCCGGGAGAGGACAGACACCGGGGAGCTGTTTTTT. The whole variable domain, filled in from reference TRBV7-3 and TRBJ2-2, reads GAGVSQTPSNKVTEKGKYVELRCDPISGHTALYWYRQSLGQGPEFLIYFQGTGAADDSGLPNDRFFAVRPEGSVSTLKIQRTERGDSAVYLCACSLPRERTDTGELFFGEGSRLTVL.

This clonotype showed up many times. The gene calls are TRBV7-6 and TRBJ1-1; the match to TRBD1 covers 8 bases. This CDR3 is 13 amino acids long. The V gene end was trimmed by 2 bases and the J gene end by 8 bases; junction bases not matched to a gene: 4. The germline gives CDR1 SGHVS, CDR2 FNYEAQ. The CDR3 DNA sequence: TGTGCCAGCAGCTTACGGGGACAGGCGGAAGCTTTCTTT. Translation: CASSLRGQAEAFF.

This clonotype has at least ten counts. The chain carries TRBV28 and TRBJ2-4; 15 bases fit TRBD2. J was trimmed by 1 base and V by 4 bases; bases with no gene match: 5. This CDR3 has 18 amino acids. The germline V gene encodes CDR1 MDHEN and CDR2 SYDVKM. The CDR3 reads CASSWDGTSGGAKNIQYF. For the CDR3, the DNA is TGTGCCAGCAGTTGGGACGGGACTAGCGGGGGGGCCAAAAACATTCAGTACTTC.

This clonotype was observed a few times. This chain uses TRBV6-2 or TRBV6-3 with TRBJ2-7, with D possibly matching TRBD1 (5 bases). The germline V gene has CDR1 MNHEY and CDR2 SVGEGT. V was pared by 6 bases and J by 8 bases, with 20 bases between. The CDR3 consists of 14 residues. CDR3 bases: TGTGCCAGCAGCCCCACAGGACCCGGTACGAAGCAGTACGTC. Amino acid sequence: CASSPTGPGTKQYV.

Here the CDR3 DNA reads TGTGCCAGCAGTTTTGCGGGGAACGAGCAGTACGTC. Protein: CASSFAGNEQYV. The gene calls are TRBV12-3 or TRBV12-4 and TRBJ2-7; perhaps TRBD2 as D (6 bases). The CDR3 loop spans 12 amino acids. With 3 bases removed from V and 5 bases from J, the gap between germline ends came to 8 bases.

As to this clonotype: This may be a read error, as it is one base from a much larger clone. This chain joins TRBV4-3 and TRBJ2-6; D is possibly TRBD1 (6 bases). The CDR3 loop spans 15 amino acids. Germline V gene data show CDR1 as LGHNA and CDR2 as YSLEER. The CDR3 reads CASSRDRTGTNVLTF. In DNA, the CDR3 is TGCGCCAGCAGCCGAGACAGGACTGGGACCAACGTCCTGACTTTC.

The genes are TRBV11-2 and TRBJ2-3, with TRBD2 identical over 12 bases. This CDR3 is 17 amino acids long. V shed 5 bases and J 1 base; nucleotides not matched to a gene: 7. CDR1 and CDR2 from the germline V gene are SGHAT and FQNNGV. The chain's CDR3 is CASSLAGGLQGTDTQYF. The CDR3 DNA is TGTGCCAGCAGCCTAGCGGGGGGGCTCCAGGGCACAGATACGCAGTATTTT.

A note on this clonotype: Given the absence of the conserved phenylalanine or tryptophan at the CDR3 end, a read error is likely. The chain joins TRBV12-3 or TRBV12-4 to TRBJ2-2; 9 bases line up with TRBD2. This CDR3 contains 24 residues. The V segment lost 3 bases and the J segment 0 bases; nucleotides outside the gene matches: 26. The CDR3 loop reads CASSFLIPGRNELAGNANTGELFL. The CDR3 DNA sequence: TGTGCCAGCAGTTTTCTAATCCCCGGAAGGAATGAGCTAGCGGGGAACGCGAACACCGGGGAGCTGTTTTTG.